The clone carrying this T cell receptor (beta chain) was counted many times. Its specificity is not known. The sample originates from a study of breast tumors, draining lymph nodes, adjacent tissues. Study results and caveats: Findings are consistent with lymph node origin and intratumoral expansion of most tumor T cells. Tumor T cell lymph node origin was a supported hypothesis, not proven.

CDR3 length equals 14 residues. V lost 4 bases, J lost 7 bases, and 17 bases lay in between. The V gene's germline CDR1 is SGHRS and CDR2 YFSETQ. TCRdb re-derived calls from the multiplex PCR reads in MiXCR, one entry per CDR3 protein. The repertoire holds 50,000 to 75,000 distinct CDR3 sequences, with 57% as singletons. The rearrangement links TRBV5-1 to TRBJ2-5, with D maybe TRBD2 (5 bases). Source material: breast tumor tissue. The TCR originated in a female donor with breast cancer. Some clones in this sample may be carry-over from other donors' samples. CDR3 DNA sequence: TGCGCCAGCAGCCCCCTAGAAACCGGAGGGACCCAGTACTTC. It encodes CASSPLETGGTQYF.